Given below is one T cell receptor (beta chain) in context. What it recognizes is unknown. The record originates from a study of shared clonotypes between healthy human individuals. The trim removed 3 bases at V and 4 bases at J, leaving 12 bases unmatched. This CDR3 comprises 18 residues. Germline V gene lookup returns CDR1 SGHRS and CDR2 YFSETQ. Findings of the study overall: The genetic and exposure-history diversity represented was limited by few donors.

As handled by the study authors: There were no quality scores in the junction-only immunoSEQ sequences, so filtering differed. The assay was immunoSEQ multiplex PCR, and TCRdb's table has in-frame clones only and misses some. V and J calls and clone size are given by that table; D and trimming were obtained from the DNA. The profile shows some 2.4 million clones, roughly 93% of them singletons. Sequenced: naive CD4+ T cells from PBMCs. Sample subset: CD45RA+ positively selected. The V and J genes are TRBV5-1 and TRBJ2-7; the match to TRBD2 covers 14 bases. The TCR was taken from a young man in good health. Some clones in this sample may be carry-over from other donors' samples. The CDR3 region has the DNA TGCGCCAGCAGCTGGGGACTAGCGGGAGAGGAATTGGGGTACGAGCAGTACTTC. Translation gives CASSWGLAGEELGYEQYF.